This TCR beta chain was recovered during a study of T cells expressing NK-cell markers. The study's findings and limits: Uncertainty persisted over the HCMV specificity of expanded NKG2C+ T cell clones. For a few donors, these clonotypes were likewise the leading ones in the CD3+CD56-NKG2C+ fraction.

No DNA is given; TCRdb re-called the 5' RACE reads and lists each CDR3 protein once. The sample data list some 500,000 distinct CDR3 sequences. This CDR3 is built from 14 residues. Germline V gene data show CDR1 as SGHDT and CDR2 as YYEEEE. Worth noting for this clonotype: The antigen is undetermined.

The J gene is TRBJ2-5, the V gene TRBV5-6; TCRdb proposes TRBD2, but this gene call is untestable without DNA. Sequenced material: blood T cells: a sorted CD56 or NKG2C T cell subset, CD4+ or CD8+ T cells, or bulk PBMC T cells (not recorded which). This clonotype was sampled from a woman between 45 and 65 years old in good health. This CDR3 is CASSVRRGGWTQYF.